The following is a TCR beta chain sequence with its context. The entry originates in a study of T cell changes during pregnancy in multiple sclerosis. The protocol was immunoSEQ multiplex PCR, while the TCRdb copy is restricted to in-frame clones and leaves out a portion. The table includes 25,000 to 35,000 clones, approximately 89% detected once. This CDR3 spans 15 amino acids. Germline-derived CDR1 and CDR2 are MDHEN and SYDVKM. Trimming took 2 bases from V and 4 from J, leaving 14 bases between them. The sequence was obtained from a female donor with multiple sclerosis, enrolled in a pregnancy study. Material: CD8+ T cells from peripheral blood mononuclear cells, obtained in the second trimester of pregnancy. The chain joins TRBV28 to TRBJ1-1, with a possible D match to TRBD1 (5 bases). Here the CDR3 DNA reads TGTGCCAGCAGTTTAGCCCCAGGGTTGGGCACTGAAGCTTTCTTT. The encoded protein is CASSLAPGLGTEAFF.